One and the same sample provided the 21 T cell receptor beta chains below, sequenced in a study of Graves' ophthalmopathy and Graves' hyperthyroidism. TCR beta CDR3 amplification used RNA transcripts. The workflow started with a first-round RT-PCR run with HTBI primers and then moved on to a second-round multiplex PCR. TCRdb re-called the multiplex PCR reads through MiXCR, storing one row per CDR3 protein. This table has 600,000 to 700,000 distinct CDR3 sequences, about 38% appearing once. Sequenced material: peripheral blood. The receptors were gathered from an adult man with Graves' ophthalmopathy.

This clonotype was detected many times. The chain combines TRBV20-1 with TRBJ2-2; TRBD2 is a possible D gene (6 bases). Between the trimmed V and J ends, which lost 4 bases and 0 bases, there was a span of 15 bases. Germline V lookup: CDR1 DFQATT, CDR2 SNEGSKA (reference sequence). The CDR3 length is 16 residues. The CDR3 sequence: CSATASGVSNTGELFF. CDR3 sequence (DNA): TGCAGTGCTACTGCCTCGGGGGTTTCGAACACCGGGGAGCTGTTTTTT.

Many counts were recorded for this clonotype. The rearrangement links TRBV7-9 to TRBJ2-5; 14 nucleotides align to TRBD2. Germline V gene sequence: CDR1 SEHNR, CDR2 FQNEAQ (reference sequence). The CDR3 is made up of 18 amino acids. After removal of 4 bases from V and 4 bases from J, the junction contained 11 bases not matched to a gene. CDR3 nucleotides: TGTGCCAGCAGCTCATCGCGAAGACTAGCGGGAGGGGGAGAGACCCAGTACTTC. It yields the protein CASSSSRRLAGGGETQYF.

The chain carries TRBV7-2 and TRBJ2-5; D is ambiguous. V was shortened by 1 base and J by 13 bases, with 13 bases between the two germline ends. This CDR3 region has 12 residues. Germline V gene lookup returns CDR1 SGHTA and CDR2 FQGNSA. In nucleotides, the CDR3 is TGTGCCAGCAGCTTAGGACACGGAATTCGGTACTTC. Translating gives CASSLGHGIRYF.

This clonotype has at least ten counts. The gene calls are TRBV5-5 and TRBJ2-7; D not certain. The CDR3 loop spans 11 amino acids. The ends were cut back, 2 bases at V and 2 bases at J, with 2 bases in the middle. Germline V gene data show CDR1 as SGHKS and CDR2 as YYEKEE (reference sequence). The CDR3 loop reads CASSLTYEQYF. CDR3 bases: TGTGCCAGCAGCTTAACCTACGAGCAGTACTTC.

The gene calls are TRBV19 and TRBJ2-6; TRBD2 matches 12 bases. The CDR3 covers 19 residues. Unmatched junction bases numbered 15, after V lost 11 bases and J lost 1 base. Per the germline V gene, CDR1 is LNHDA and CDR2 is SQIVND (reference sequence). The CDR3 here is CAWSVRLAGARSGANVLTF. The CDR3 coding sequence is TGTGCCTGGAGTGTCCGACTAGCGGGAGCCCGATCTGGGGCCAACGTCCTGACTTTC. Full variable domain (missing parts from reference TRBV19 and TRBJ2-6): DGGITQSPKYLFRKEGQNVTLSCEQNLNHDAMYWYRQDPGQGLRLIYYSQIVNDFQKGDIAEGYSVSREKKESFPLTVTSAQKNPTAFYLCAWSVRLAGARSGANVLTFGAGSRLTVL.

This clonotype was seen many times. CDR3: CASSQGYSNYGYTF. CDR3 in DNA: TGCGCCAGCAGCCAAGGCTACTCTAACTATGGCTACACCTTC. The V call is TRBV4-1, the J call TRBJ1-2; D is unresolved. The V gene's germline CDR1 is MGHRA and CDR2 YSYEKL. The CDR3 sequence is 14 residues long. V lost 1 base to trimming and J lost 0 bases, with 6 bases between them.

V and J are TRBV25-1 and TRBJ2-1; no definite D call. Trimming took off 1 base at V and 0 bases at J, with 7 bases between the two ends. The length of the CDR3 is 15 residues. Germline loops: CDR1 MGHDK, CDR2 SYGVNS. The CDR3 sequence is CASSELADSYNEQFF. The CDR3 DNA reads TGTGCCAGCAGTGAATTGGCAGACTCCTACAATGAGCAGTTCTTC.

Details on this clonotype: A read error may be the cause here, since a much bigger clone is one base away. This chain joins TRBV20-1 and TRBJ2-7; 9 nucleotides line up with TRBD2. Germline loops: CDR1 DFQATT, CDR2 SNEGSKA (reference sequence). Germline trimming cut 3 bases from V and 3 bases from J; bases unmatched to any gene: 9. This CDR3 is built from 15 residues. This chain's CDR3 is CSASDSASGVYEQYF. DNA of the CDR3: TGCAGTGCTAGCGATAGCGCTAGCGGGGTCTACGAGCAGTACTTC.

As concerns this clonotype: A much larger clone lies one base from this, so it may be a read error. The CDR3 loop reads CASGASPAGSGNTIYF. The CDR3 DNA is TGTGCCAGCGGCGCCTCCCCTGCCGGATCTGGAAACACCATATATTTT. This chain connects TRBV9 to TRBJ1-3; D not resolved. The CDR3 runs 16 residues. CDR1 and CDR2 from the germline V gene are SGDLS and YYNGEE. The V gene lost 7 bases and the J gene lost 1 base, with 18 bases spanning the gap.

This clonotype came up many times. The chain couples TRBV7-2 to TRBJ1-2, with D perhaps TRBD1 (5 bases). V lost 2 bases and J 5 bases, leaving 15 bases between the germline ends. From germline, CDR1 is SGHTA and CDR2 FQGNSA. There are 15 residues in the CDR3. The CDR3 bases are TGTGCCAGCAGCTTATCCCTGCACAGGAATTATGGCTACACCTTC. It codes for CASSLSLHRNYGYTF.

Worth noting for this clonotype: A clone one base away is much larger, so this may be a read error. The gene calls are TRBV7-9 and TRBJ2-7; 8 positions agree with TRBD1. The germline gives CDR1 SEHNR, CDR2 FQNEAQ (reference sequence). The length of the CDR3 is 14 residues. This chain's CDR3 is CAGSDTDRVYEQYF. The CDR3 region has the DNA TGTGCCGGCAGCGACACGGACAGGGTCTACGAGCAGTACTTC. Combining the CDR3 with reference TRBV7-9 and TRBJ2-7 gives the whole variable domain DTGVSQNPRHKITKRGQNVTFRCDPISEHNRLYWYRQTLGQGPEFLTYFQNEAQLEKSRLLSDRFSAERPKGSFSTLEIQRTEQGDSAMYLCAGSDTDRVYEQYFGPGTRLTVT.

This clonotype appeared many times. The CDR3 region has the DNA TGTGCCAGCAGTGACGGACAACATAGCAATCAGCCCCAGCATTTT. Protein: CASSDGQHSNQPQHF. This chain uses TRBV2 with TRBJ1-5; the D gene is possibly TRBD1 (5 bases). The CDR3 sequence is 15 residues long. CDR1 is SNHLY, CDR2 FYNNEI, per germline. Between the trimmed V and J ends, which lost 3 bases and 0 bases, there was a span of 9 bases.

This clonotype was counted between two and nine times. The chain recombines TRBV20-1 with TRBJ2-7, with D possibly TRBD2 on 6 matching bases. Germline V CDR1 and CDR2: DFQATT, SNEGSKA (reference sequence). This CDR3 has 14 residues. V was cut by 6 bases and J by 0 bases, with 15 bases left in between. Here the CDR3 reads CSATGGASSYEQYF. For the CDR3, the DNA is TGCAGTGCCACCGGCGGGGCCAGCTCCTACGAGCAGTACTTC.

This clonotype was counted ten times or more. The chain carries TRBV5-1 and TRBJ1-6; TRBD1 agrees at 7 bases. The ends lost 4 bases at V and 4 bases at J; junction bases unmatched: 2. Germline V lookup: CDR1 SGHRS, CDR2 YFSETQ. The CDR3 sequence is 14 residues long. The CDR3 here is CASSIQGYNSPLHF. CDR3 sequence (DNA): TGCGCCAGCAGCATACAGGGGTATAATTCACCCCTCCACTTT.

There are many counts of this clonotype. The chain couples TRBV10-3 to TRBJ2-7; possible D gene TRBD1, 6 bases. The V gene's germline CDR1 is ENHRY and CDR2 SYGVKD. The CDR3 contains 13 residues. V was shortened by 10 bases and J by 4 bases, with 17 bases between the two germline ends. CDR3: CATRDRPGYEQYF. CDR3 coding DNA: TGTGCCACTAGAGACAGGCCGGGTTACGAGCAGTACTTC.

The rearrangement joins TRBV12-3 or TRBV12-4 to TRBJ1-2; tentatively, D is TRBD1 (6 bases). The V end lost 0 bases, the J end lost 10 bases, and 15 bases lay between the germline ends. The CDR3 covers 14 residues. The CDR3 DNA sequence: TGTGCCAGCAGTTTAGCGTTTCAGGACAGATACTACACCTTC. It encodes CASSLAFQDRYYTF.

Ten or more counts support this clonotype. The genes are TRBV7-9 and TRBJ2-7; TRBD1 aligns across 7 bases. Germline V gene lookup returns CDR1 SEHNR and CDR2 FQNEAQ (reference sequence). CDR3 size: 17 residues. V shed 2 bases and J 2 bases; nucleotides not matched to a gene: 12. The CDR3 DNA reads TGTGCCAGCAGCTTATCCTCTTCGGGGCAGGGGGCCTACGAGCAGTACTTC. It is translated as CASSLSSSGQGAYEQYF.

This clonotype came up a few times. DNA for the CDR3: TGTGCCAGCAGTGATAGCGGGAGAGGTAATGAGCAGTTCTTC. Its protein is CASSDSGRGNEQFF. The chain employs TRBV7-2 and TRBJ2-5; the match to TRBD2 covers 9 bases. The end of the DNA fits TRBJ2-1 better, so the J call may be wrong. CDR1 is SGHTA and CDR2 is FQGNSA in the germline V gene. This CDR3 has 14 residues.

Comment on this clonotype: A read error is possible here, since a much larger clone lies one base away. The gene calls are TRBV10-3 and TRBJ2-7, with D tentatively TRBD1 (5 bases). CDR1 and CDR2 from the germline V gene are ENHRY and SYGVKD. The CDR3 runs to 12 residues. Trimming took 3 bases from V and 6 from J, leaving 9 bases between them. CDR3 in amino acids: CAISDSGAEQYF. The CDR3 DNA sequence: TGTGCCATCAGTGATTCTGGGGCCGAGCAGTACTTC.

A word on this clonotype: A junction end diverges from the germline sequence, so it may reflect a read error. The rearrangement uses TRBV4-3 and TRBJ1-1, with 10 bases fitting TRBD1. CDR1 and CDR2 (germline): LGHNA, YSLEER. CDR3 size: 16 residues. The CDR3: CASSQDRTGGNTEAFF. The CDR3 region has the DNA TGCGCCAGTAGCCAAGATCGGACAGGGGGAAACACTGAAGCTTTCTTT.

The rearrangement links TRBV5-1 to TRBJ1-2, with 7 bases aligning to TRBD1. There are 16 residues in the CDR3. Losses at the gene ends were 0 bases for V and 8 bases for J; bases not matched to a gene: 13. CDR1 SGHRS and CDR2 YFSETQ come from the germline V gene. CDR3 coding DNA: TGCGCCAGCAGCTTGGGTACAGGGACGAGGGGGCAAGGCTACACCTTC. This gives the protein CASSLGTGTRGQGYTF.